This T cell receptor (beta chain) was recorded in a study of blood T cells in healthy people across ages. The study's findings and limits: Roughly linear declines in TCR beta diversity per million T cells occurred with age. Naive CD4+ cell counts and diversity both ran higher in long-lived than in aged donors.

V was cut by 5 bases and J by 3 bases, with 13 bases left in between. Germline V gene sequence: CDR1 KGHDR, CDR2 SFDVKD. This CDR3 has 15 amino acids. This clonotype was counted only a few times. Its specificity is not known. The extraction recovered at least 6 micrograms of total RNA per sample. The second PCR ran roughly 6 to 12 cycles with a sample-barcoded 5' primer and J-beta primers. Each cDNA molecule, via a template-switch adaptor with 12 random nucleotides, was tagged. MiXCR, run by TCRdb on the 5' RACE reads, gives a single entry per CDR3 protein. The table records about 580,000 distinct CDR3 sequences, less than 60% of them present only once.

Input material: blood. V usage is TRBV24-1 and J usage is TRBJ2-1; no firm D call. The sequence derives from an elderly man in good health. The CDR3 region is CATSGVRNVYNEQFF. The CDR3 DNA sequence: TGTGCCACCAGTGGAGTGAGGAACGTCTACAATGAGCAGTTCTTC.